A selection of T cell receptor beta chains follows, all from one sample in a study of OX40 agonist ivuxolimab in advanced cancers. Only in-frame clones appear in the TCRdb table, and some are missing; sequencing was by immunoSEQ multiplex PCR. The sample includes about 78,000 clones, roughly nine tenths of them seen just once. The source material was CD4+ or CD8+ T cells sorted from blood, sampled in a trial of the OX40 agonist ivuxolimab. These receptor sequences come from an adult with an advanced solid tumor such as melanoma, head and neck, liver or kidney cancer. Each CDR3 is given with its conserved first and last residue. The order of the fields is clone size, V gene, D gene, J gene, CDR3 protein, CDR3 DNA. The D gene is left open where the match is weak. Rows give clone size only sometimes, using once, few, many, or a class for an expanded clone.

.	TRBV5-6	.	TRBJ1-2	CASSEPGPRLYGYTF	TGTGCCAGCAGCGAACCAGGGCCACGACTCTATGGCTACACCTTC
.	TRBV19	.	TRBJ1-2	CASSIALGGIGYTF	TGTGCCAGTAGTATAGCCCTCGGGGGGATCGGCTACACCTTC
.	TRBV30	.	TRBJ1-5	CAWSKSWAGGGQPQHF	TGTGCCTGGAGTAAAAGTTGGGCGGGAGGGGGTCAGCCCCAGCATTTT
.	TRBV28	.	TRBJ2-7	CASSPSSFAQYEQYF	TGTGCCAGCAGTCCCTCCAGCTTCGCCCAGTACGAGCAGTACTTC
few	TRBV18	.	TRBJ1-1	CASSQQTYTEAFF	TGTGCCAGCTCACAACAGACCTACACTGAAGCTTTCTTT
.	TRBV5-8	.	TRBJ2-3	CASSRILHGTDTQYF	TGTGCCAGCAGCCGGATACTTCACGGCACAGATACGCAGTATTTT
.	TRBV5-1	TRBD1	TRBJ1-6	CASSWGQLGSPLHF	TGCGCCAGCAGCTGGGGACAGCTTGGTTCACCCCTCCACTTT
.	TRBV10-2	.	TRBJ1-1	CASSEGRTNTEAFF	TGCGCCAGCAGTGAGGGGAGGACGAACACTGAAGCTTTCTTT
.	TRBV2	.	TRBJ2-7	CARGANPYEQYF	TGTGCCAGGGGAGCCAACCCCTACGAGCAGTACTTC
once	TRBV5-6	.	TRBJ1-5	CASRLGQSNQPQHF	TGTGCCAGCAGGTTAGGACAAAGCAATCAGCCCCAGCATTTT
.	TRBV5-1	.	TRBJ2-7	CASSLVPPWEQYF	TGCGCCAGCAGCTTGGTCCCCCCTTGGGAGCAGTACTTC
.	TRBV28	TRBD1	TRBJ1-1	CASSLGTGWDGSF	TGTGCCAGCAGTTTAGGGACAGGGTGGGACGGGTCGTTT
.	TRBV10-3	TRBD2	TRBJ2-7	CAITPAGGAYEQYF	TGTGCCATCACCCCAGCGGGAGGTGCCTACGAGCAGTACTTC
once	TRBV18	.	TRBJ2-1	CASSPLLSPDNEQFF	TGTGCCAGCTCACCGCTGCTGAGTCCCGACAATGAGCAGTTCTTC
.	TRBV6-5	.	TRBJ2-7	CASRSGTASYEQYF	TGTGCCAGCAGGTCCGGGACGGCCTCCTACGAGCAGTACTTC
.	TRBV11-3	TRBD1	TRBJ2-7	CASSMTGMGYEQYF	TGTGCCAGCAGCATGACAGGGATGGGCTACGAGCAGTACTTC
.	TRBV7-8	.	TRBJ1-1	CASSRVERTENTEAFF	TGTGCCAGCAGCCGAGTAGAAAGGACAGAGAACACTGAAGCTTTCTTT